Here is one T cell receptor beta chain with its context. The CDR3 is 14 residues long. The data were obtained in a study of T cell changes during pregnancy in multiple sclerosis. The table came from immunoSEQ multiplex PCR; TCRdb's copy has only in-frame clones and leaves some out. The sample has about 60,000 clones, approximately 91% seen once. This sample comprised peripheral blood, obtained in the second trimester of pregnancy. The rearrangement links TRBV12-2 to TRBJ1-2; the table's TRBD1 call for D was not verified on the DNA. TRBV12-2 is termed a pseudogene. The sequence was obtained from a female donor with multiple sclerosis, enrolled in a pregnancy study. The CDR3: CASRFDRSEYGYTF. The CDR3 nucleotides are TGTGCAAGTCGCTTTGACAGGAGCGAGTATGGCTACACCTTC.